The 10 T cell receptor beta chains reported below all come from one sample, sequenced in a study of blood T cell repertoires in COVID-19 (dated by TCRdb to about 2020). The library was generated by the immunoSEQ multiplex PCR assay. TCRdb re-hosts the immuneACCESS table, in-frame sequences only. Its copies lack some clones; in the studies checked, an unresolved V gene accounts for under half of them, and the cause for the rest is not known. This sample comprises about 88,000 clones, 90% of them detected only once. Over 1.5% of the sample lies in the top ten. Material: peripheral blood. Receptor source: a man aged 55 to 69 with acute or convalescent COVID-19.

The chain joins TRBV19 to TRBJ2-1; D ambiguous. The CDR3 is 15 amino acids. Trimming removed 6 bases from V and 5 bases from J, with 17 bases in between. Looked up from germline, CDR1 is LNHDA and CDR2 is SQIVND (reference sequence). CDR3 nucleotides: TGTGCCAGTAGCACCTACGCCGACTCGCACAATGAGCAGTTCTTC. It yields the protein CASSTYADSHNEQFF.

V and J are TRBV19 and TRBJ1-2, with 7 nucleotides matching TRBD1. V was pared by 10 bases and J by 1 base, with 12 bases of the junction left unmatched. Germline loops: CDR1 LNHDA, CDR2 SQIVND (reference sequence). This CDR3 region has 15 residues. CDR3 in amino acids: CATEGQTRNNYGYTF. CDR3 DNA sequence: TGTGCCACAGAGGGACAGACCAGAAATAACTATGGCTACACCTTC.

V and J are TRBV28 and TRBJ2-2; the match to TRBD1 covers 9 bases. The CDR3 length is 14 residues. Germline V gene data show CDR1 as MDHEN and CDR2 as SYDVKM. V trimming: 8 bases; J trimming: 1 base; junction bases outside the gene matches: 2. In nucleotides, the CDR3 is TGTGCCAGCCGACAGGGGGGGAACACCGGGGAGCTGTTTTTT. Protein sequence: CASRQGGNTGELFF.

In DNA form, the CDR3 reads TGTGCCAGCAGCTTAGGGGCAACCTACGAGCAGTACTTC. Protein sequence: CASSLGATYEQYF. This rearrangement joins TRBV7-3 to TRBJ2-7; D might be TRBD1 (5 bases). Between the trimmed V and J ends, which lost 2 bases and 2 bases, there was a span of 7 bases. The CDR3 runs to 13 residues. In germline, CDR1 is SGHTA, CDR2 FQGTGA.

The CDR3 reads CASSHSGRWYEQYF. DNA of the CDR3: TGTGCCAGCAGCCATAGCGGGAGATGGTACGAGCAGTACTTC. The chain combines TRBV11-2 with TRBJ2-7, with 9 positions matching TRBD2. This CDR3 spans 14 amino acids. V gave up 5 bases and J gave up 4 bases; unmatched junction bases: 6. Germline V CDR1 and CDR2: SGHAT, FQNNGV. Based on the CDR3 plus reference TRBV11-2 and TRBJ2-7, the full variable domain is EAGVAQSPRYKIIEKRQSVAFWCNPISGHATLYWYQQILGQGPKLLIQFQNNGVVDDSQLPKDRFSAERLKGVDSTLKIQPAKLEDSAVYLCASSHSGRWYEQYFGPGTRLTVT.

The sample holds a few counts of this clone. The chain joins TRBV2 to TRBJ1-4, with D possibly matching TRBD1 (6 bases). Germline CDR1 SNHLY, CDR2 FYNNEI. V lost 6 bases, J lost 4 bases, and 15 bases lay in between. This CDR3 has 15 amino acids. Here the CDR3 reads CASSGLGQSNEKLFF. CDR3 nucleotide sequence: TGTGCCAGCAGCGGACTCGGACAGAGTAATGAAAAACTGTTTTTT.

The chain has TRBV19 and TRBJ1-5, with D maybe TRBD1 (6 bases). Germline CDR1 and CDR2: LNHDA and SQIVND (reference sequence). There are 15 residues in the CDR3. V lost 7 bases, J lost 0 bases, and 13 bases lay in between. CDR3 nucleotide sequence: TGTGCCAGTAAACAGGGAGCTTATAGCAATCAGCCCCAGCATTTT. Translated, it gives CASKQGAYSNQPQHF.

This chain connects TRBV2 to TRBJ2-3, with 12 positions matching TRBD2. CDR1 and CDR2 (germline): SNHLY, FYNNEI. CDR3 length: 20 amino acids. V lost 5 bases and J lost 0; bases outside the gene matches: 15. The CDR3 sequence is CASSLPTSGSTSRSTDTQYF. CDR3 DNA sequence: TGTGCCAGCAGTCTTCCGACTAGCGGGAGTACCTCACGAAGCACAGATACGCAGTATTTT.

The CDR3: CASSTLRGGEATDTQYF. The CDR3 region has the DNA TGTGCCAGCAGCACGCTGCGGGGGGGTGAGGCCACAGATACGCAGTATTTT. This chain joins TRBV7-8 and TRBJ2-3; 9 bases map to TRBD2. Unmatched junction bases numbered 11, after V lost 5 bases and J lost 2 bases. This CDR3 has 17 amino acids. Germline CDR1 is SGHVS and CDR2 is FQNEAQ.

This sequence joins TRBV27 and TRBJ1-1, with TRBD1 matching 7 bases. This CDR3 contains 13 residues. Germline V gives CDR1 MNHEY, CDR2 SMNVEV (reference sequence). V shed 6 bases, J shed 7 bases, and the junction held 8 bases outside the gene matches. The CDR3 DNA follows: TGTGCCAGCAGAATCAGGGGGGCTGGTGAAGCTTTCTTT. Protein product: CASRIRGAGEAFF.